The T cell receptor beta chain described here comes from a study of blood T cell repertoires in COVID-19. Assay: immunoSEQ multiplex PCR; the TCRdb copy retains only in-frame clones and omits some. The sample has around 390,000 clones, roughly 89% seen once. Germline V gives CDR1 MNHEY, CDR2 SMNVEV (reference sequence). CDR3 size: 16 residues. V gave up 9 bases and J gave up 2 bases, with 20 bases separating them. J is TRBJ1-5 and V is TRBV27, with a tentative D call TRBD1 (6 bases). Material: PBMCs or T cells enriched from blood (not recorded which). The TCR comes from a woman between 45 and 65 years old who had recovered from COVID-19. The CDR3 DNA follows: TGTGCCAGTCGAATAACAGGGCTTTTGGGCAATCAGCCCCAGCATTTT. Its protein product is CASRITGLLGNQPQHF.